Listed below are T cell receptor beta chains from one sample, sequenced in a study of shared clonotypes between healthy human individuals. Here immunoSEQ multiplex PCR was the method, and the copy in TCRdb shows in-frame clones only, minus some. The repertoire holds some 1.5 million clones, with 95% to 99% as singletons. The sample taken for sequencing was naive CD4+ T cells sorted from blood. These TCRs come from a man aged 25-45 years in good health. The CDR3 runs from the conserved cysteine through the conserved F or W. Each record gives: V gene, D gene, clone size, J gene, CDR3 protein, CDR3 DNA. A D gene is named only where the DNA matches it firmly. Clone size is given for some rows only: seen once, a few or many times, or a class if the clone is expanded.

V gene: TRBV11-2; D gene: TRBD2; clone size: once; J gene: TRBJ2-3; CDR3 protein: CASSSGLAYQYF; CDR3 DNA: TGTGCCAGCAGCTCAGGACTAGCGTATCAGTATTTT
V gene: TRBV19; D gene: .; clone size: .; J gene: TRBJ2-1; CDR3 protein: CASSIMRENEQFF; CDR3 DNA: TGTGCCAGTAGTATCATGAGGGAAAATGAGCAGTTCTTC
V gene: TRBV11-2; D gene: .; clone size: .; J gene: TRBJ2-1; CDR3 protein: CASSSGRHNEQFF; CDR3 DNA: TGTGCCAGCAGCTCGGGACGTCACAATGAGCAGTTCTTC
V gene: TRBV2; D gene: TRBD1; clone size: .; J gene: TRBJ2-7; CDR3 protein: CASSVTGGLYEQYF; CDR3 DNA: TGTGCCAGCAGTGTTACAGGGGGCCTCTACGAGCAGTACTTC
V gene: TRBV9; D gene: TRBD2; clone size: .; J gene: TRBJ2-7; CDR3 protein: CASSVSTVVGKSSGRSGEQYF; CDR3 DNA: TGTGCCAGCAGCGTCTCAACGGTGGTAGGGAAAAGTAGCGGGAGAAGTGGTGAGCAGTACTTC
V gene: TRBV28; D gene: .; clone size: .; J gene: TRBJ2-3; CDR3 protein: CASSLGYQDTQYF; CDR3 DNA: TGTGCCAGCAGTTTAGGATACCAAGATACGCAGTATTTT
V gene: TRBV28; D gene: .; clone size: .; J gene: TRBJ2-3; CDR3 protein: CASSLYSTDTQYF; CDR3 DNA: TGTGCCAGCAGTTTATATAGCACAGATACGCAGTATTTT
V gene: TRBV5-1; D gene: .; clone size: once; J gene: TRBJ2-2; CDR3 protein: CASSVLTGELFF; CDR3 DNA: TGCGCCAGCAGTGTCCTAACCGGGGAGCTGTTTTTT
V gene: TRBV25-1; D gene: .; clone size: .; J gene: TRBJ1-4; CDR3 protein: CASSEYPATNEKLFF; CDR3 DNA: TGTGCCAGCAGTGAATACCCCGCAACTAATGAAAAACTGTTTTTT
V gene: TRBV9; D gene: TRBD1; clone size: once; J gene: TRBJ2-7; CDR3 protein: CASSPRGRYDEQYF; CDR3 DNA: TGTGCCAGCAGCCCCAGGGGGCGCTACGACGAGCAGTACTTC
V gene: TRBV5-1; D gene: .; clone size: .; J gene: TRBJ2-1; CDR3 protein: CASSLQGSPYNEQFF; CDR3 DNA: TGCGCCAGCAGCTTGCAGGGGTCCCCCTACAATGAGCAGTTCTTC
V gene: TRBV28; D gene: TRBD1; clone size: .; J gene: TRBJ2-7; CDR3 protein: CASNRLGTGAHEQYF; CDR3 DNA: TGTGCCAGCAATAGATTAGGGACAGGGGCCCACGAGCAGTACTTC
V gene: TRBV9; D gene: .; clone size: .; J gene: TRBJ2-5; CDR3 protein: CASSLRQAETQYF; CDR3 DNA: TGTGCCAGCAGCCTGCGACAGGCGGAGACCCAGTACTTC
V gene: TRBV10-3; D gene: .; clone size: .; J gene: TRBJ2-3; CDR3 protein: CAIMAGLHTDTQYF; CDR3 DNA: TGTGCCATCATGGCGGGACTCCACACAGATACGCAGTATTTT
V gene: TRBV5-1; D gene: .; clone size: .; J gene: TRBJ2-7; CDR3 protein: CASSNFGTDYEQYF; CDR3 DNA: TGCGCCAGCAGTAACTTCGGGACGGACTACGAGCAGTACTTC
V gene: TRBV2; D gene: .; clone size: .; J gene: TRBJ2-3; CDR3 protein: CASRPRYSTDTQYF; CDR3 DNA: TGTGCCAGCAGGCCGCGATATAGCACTGATACGCAGTATTTT
V gene: TRBV7-2; D gene: TRBD1; clone size: .; J gene: TRBJ1-5; CDR3 protein: CASSPRTGRGYSNQPQHF; CDR3 DNA: TGTGCCAGCAGCCCGCGGACAGGGCGAGGGTATAGCAATCAGCCCCAGCATTTT
V gene: TRBV11-2; D gene: TRBD2; clone size: .; J gene: TRBJ2-1; CDR3 protein: CASSLLAGGPYNEQFF; CDR3 DNA: TGTGCCAGCAGCTTACTAGCGGGAGGGCCATACAATGAGCAGTTCTTC
V gene: TRBV5-1; D gene: TRBD1; clone size: .; J gene: TRBJ2-1; CDR3 protein: CASSFPGTGVSEQFF; CDR3 DNA: TGCGCCAGCAGCTTCCCCGGGACAGGGGTAAGTGAGCAGTTCTTC
V gene: TRBV28; D gene: TRBD2; clone size: .; J gene: TRBJ2-7; CDR3 protein: CASRVLADEQYF; CDR3 DNA: TGTGCCAGCAGGGTCCTAGCGGACGAGCAGTACTTC
V gene: TRBV7-8; D gene: TRBD2; clone size: .; J gene: TRBJ2-7; CDR3 protein: CASSLRPAGDYEQYF; CDR3 DNA: TGTGCCAGCAGCTTAAGACCGGCGGGAGACTACGAGCAGTACTTC
V gene: TRBV2; D gene: .; clone size: .; J gene: TRBJ2-3; CDR3 protein: CASSNRRLEGTQYF; CDR3 DNA: TGTGCCAGCAGTAACAGGAGACTGGAGGGTACGCAGTATTTT
V gene: TRBV27; D gene: .; clone size: .; J gene: TRBJ1-1; CDR3 protein: CASSPISGIMNTEAFF; CDR3 DNA: TGTGCCAGCAGCCCTATCTCGGGTATTATGAACACTGAAGCTTTCTTT
V gene: TRBV25-1; D gene: .; clone size: .; J gene: TRBJ2-7; CDR3 protein: CASSGAGTYEQYF; CDR3 DNA: TGTGCCAGCAGTGGAGCCGGGACCTACGAGCAGTACTTC
V gene: TRBV10-2; D gene: .; clone size: .; J gene: TRBJ2-1; CDR3 protein: CASRGTYVSYNEQFF; CDR3 DNA: TGCGCCAGCAGGGGAACGTATGTCTCCTACAATGAGCAGTTCTTC
V gene: TRBV27; D gene: .; clone size: .; J gene: TRBJ1-5; CDR3 protein: CASKIAGWGVPQHF; CDR3 DNA: TGTGCCAGCAAAATAGCTGGGTGGGGGGTGCCCCAGCATTTT